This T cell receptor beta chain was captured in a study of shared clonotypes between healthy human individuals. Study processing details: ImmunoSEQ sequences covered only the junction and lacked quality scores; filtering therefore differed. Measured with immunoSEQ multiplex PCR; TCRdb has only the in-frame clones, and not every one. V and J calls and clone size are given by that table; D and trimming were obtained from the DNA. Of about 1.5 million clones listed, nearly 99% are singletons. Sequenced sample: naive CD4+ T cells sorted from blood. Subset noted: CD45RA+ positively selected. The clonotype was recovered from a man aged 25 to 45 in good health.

The CDR3 region is CASSQRGTDEKLFF. In nucleotides, the CDR3 is TGTGCCAGCAGCCAGAGGGGAACGGATGAAAAACTGTTTTTT. The chain couples TRBV5-4 to TRBJ1-4; D is possibly TRBD1 (5 bases). Trimming shortened V by 4 bases and J by 6 bases, and 13 bases separated the two germline ends. The CDR3 sequence is 14 residues long. Germline assignment: CDR1 SGHNT and CDR2 YYREEE (reference sequence).